These 12 T cell receptor beta chains were all obtained from the same sample, sequenced in a study of CD4 T cells in relation to SARS-CoV-2 and coronaviruses. Unexposed donor CD4+ T cells date from about 2011-2018, before the COVID-19 pandemic. Isolation of CD4+ T cells took place after around eleven days in culture. Here immunoSEQ multiplex PCR was the method, and the copy in TCRdb shows in-frame clones only, minus some. The table includes around 9,700 clones, about 81% detected once. The antigens these receptors bind are not known. The sequencing sample was made of CD4+ T cells from PBMCs, cultured in vitro. All receptors come from a human donor in good health.

This sequence joins TRBV6-1 and TRBJ2-3; 8 bases are shared with TRBD2. V lost 4 bases, J lost 1 base, and 4 bases stayed unmatched. Per the germline V gene, CDR1 is MNHNS and CDR2 is SASEGT. The CDR3 is made up of 15 amino acids. The CDR3 here is CASSAAGARTDTQYF. The DNA of the CDR3 is TGTGCCAGCAGTGCAGCGGGGGCTCGCACAGATACGCAGTATTTT.

The chain combines TRBV20-1 with TRBJ1-1, with D maybe TRBD1 (5 bases). Looked up from germline, CDR1 is DFQATT and CDR2 is SNEGSKA (reference sequence). The V end lost 6 bases, the J end lost 7 bases, and 12 bases lay between the germline ends. This CDR3 contains 11 residues. CDR3 sequence reads: CSARQSHEAFF. The CDR3 coding sequence is TGCAGTGCACGACAGAGTCATGAAGCTTTCTTT.

V and J are TRBV24-1 and TRBJ1-2; D gene uncertain. Trimming shortened V by 4 bases and J by 6 bases, and 11 bases separated the two germline ends. This CDR3 spans 13 amino acids. CDR1 and CDR2 (germline): KGHDR, SFDVKD. Here the CDR3 reads CATSETATDGYTF. For the CDR3, the DNA is TGTGCCACCAGTGAAACAGCGACGGATGGCTACACCTTC.

This chain joins TRBV6-6 and TRBJ2-1; weak D call: TRBD2 (6 bases). Germline CDR1 MNHNY, CDR2 SVGAGI (reference sequence). CDR3 size: 14 residues. V lost 0 bases and J 9 bases, leaving 12 bases between the germline ends. The CDR3 protein is CASSYSTSNSEQFF. The CDR3 region has the DNA TGTGCCAGCAGTTACTCGACTAGTAATAGTGAGCAGTTCTTC.

V usage is TRBV7-2 and J usage is TRBJ1-2; 8 nucleotides align to TRBD1. CDR1 is SGHTA and CDR2 is FQGNSA in the germline V gene. The CDR3 covers 15 residues. The junction had 8 bases not matched to a gene; V was cut back by 2 bases and J by 6 bases. The CDR3 nucleotides read TGTGCCAGCAGCTTACTGGCAGGGGGCATCGATGGCTACACCTTC. It is translated as CASSLLAGGIDGYTF.

The rearrangement joins TRBV4-3 to TRBJ2-1; 8 positions agree with TRBD1. The germline V gene has CDR1 LGHNA and CDR2 YSLEER. The trim removed 0 bases at V and 1 base at J, leaving 8 bases unmatched. CDR3 size: 18 residues. This CDR3 is CASSQDIYGTGSYNEQFF. CDR3 DNA sequence: TGCGCCAGCAGCCAAGATATTTACGGGACAGGATCCTACAATGAGCAGTTCTTC.

CDR3 nucleotide sequence: TGTGCCAGCAGCCGCGGGGAGGTTAACTATGGCTACACCTTC. Its translation: CASSRGEVNYGYTF. The chain links TRBV5-5 to TRBJ1-2, with D hard to call. CDR3 length: 14 residues. Germline V lookup: CDR1 SGHKS, CDR2 YYEKEE (reference sequence). Trimming took off 4 bases at V and 1 base at J, with 11 bases between the two ends.

As to this clone: The CDR3 does not close with the conserved phenylalanine or tryptophan, likely indicating a read error. The DNA is left out, because the CDR3 cannot be placed on it with certainty; the CDR3 is given as TCRdb lists it. The chain is built from TRBV4-3 and TRBJ1-2; no check of the table's D call, TRBD1, against the DNA was made. The CDR3 is 14 amino acids long, termini counted. Germline lookup yields CDR1 LGHNA and CDR2 YSLEER. The CDR3: CASSRSTGRRKTYG.

The chain is built from TRBV5-4 and TRBJ2-1; the D is unclear. Per the germline V gene, CDR1 is SGHNT and CDR2 is YYREEE (reference sequence). The CDR3 consists of 15 residues. With 0 bases removed from V and 5 bases from J, the gap between germline ends came to 12 bases. The CDR3 region has the DNA TGTGCCAGCAGCTTGGGGACGCTTCTAGACAATGAGCAGTTCTTC. Translation: CASSLGTLLDNEQFF.

In this sample, this clone turned up a few times. The V gene is TRBV9, the J gene TRBJ2-7; 7 bases are a match to TRBD2. This CDR3 contains 14 residues. Germline CDR1 and CDR2: SGDLS and YYNGEE. V shed 5 bases, J shed 5 bases, and the junction held 10 bases outside the gene matches. CDR3 loop: CASSAGLGFDEQYF. CDR3 in DNA: TGTGCCAGCAGTGCTGGACTAGGGTTCGACGAGCAGTACTTC.

This chain connects TRBV9 to TRBJ1-2; D possibly corresponds to TRBD1 (6 bases). Germline CDR1 reads SGDLS; CDR2 reads YYNGEE. The CDR3 runs to 14 residues. V lost 5 bases and J 4 bases, leaving 15 bases between the germline ends. The CDR3 DNA follows: TGTGCCAGCAGAAGGGAGGGGGGCGGCTATGGCTACACCTTC. Protein: CASRREGGGYGYTF.

J is TRBJ1-1 and V is TRBV2; a possible D gene is TRBD1 (5 bases). CDR1 and CDR2 (germline): SNHLY, FYNNEI. The CDR3 has 13 residues. Trimming pared 5 bases from V and 7 bases from J, leaving 14 bases between. The CDR3 region has the DNA TGTGCCAGCAGTACCGGGGCATGGGGTGAAGCTTTCTTT. Translated, it gives CASSTGAWGEAFF.